This T cell receptor (beta chain) was captured by sequencing in a study of shared clonotypes between healthy human individuals. The authors loaded 150 to 250 ng DNA, 30,000 to 35,000 T cell genomes, into sorted-subset replicate PCRs. Clones were read by immunoSEQ multiplex PCR, and TCRdb kept only the in-frame ones, dropping some. The sample contains some 89,000 clones, about two thirds of which appear only once. The study enrolled healthy HIV-negative adults without recent acute infections or vaccinations as donors. Concerning this clone: Antigen unknown.

Study results and limitations: Non-shared clonotypes showed lower generation probabilities than clonotypes common to all four donors.

CDR1 and CDR2 from the germline V gene are SGHTA and FQGNSA. The V end was cut by 5 bases, the J end by 7 bases, with 14 bases between. The CDR3 is made up of 14 amino acids. The chain links TRBV7-2 to TRBJ2-2; D remains ambiguous. This TCR was recovered from a man aged 25-45 years in good health. The source material was memory CD8+ T cells sorted from blood. Subset indicated: CD45RO+ cells pooled with CCR7-negative TemRA cells. CDR3 nucleotides: TGTGCCAGCAGCCTGGGATACGGTGACGGGGAGCTGTTTTTT. Translating gives CASSLGYGDGELFF.